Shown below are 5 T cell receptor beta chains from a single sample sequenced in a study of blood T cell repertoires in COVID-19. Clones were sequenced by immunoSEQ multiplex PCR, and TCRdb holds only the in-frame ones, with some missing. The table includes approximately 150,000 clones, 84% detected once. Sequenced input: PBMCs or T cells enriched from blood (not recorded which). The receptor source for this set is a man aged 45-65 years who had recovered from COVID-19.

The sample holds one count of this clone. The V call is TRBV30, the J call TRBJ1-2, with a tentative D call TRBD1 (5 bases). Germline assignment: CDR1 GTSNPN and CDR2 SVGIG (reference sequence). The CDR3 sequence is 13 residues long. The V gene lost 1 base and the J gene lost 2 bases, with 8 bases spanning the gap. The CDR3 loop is CAWSGRQNYGYTF. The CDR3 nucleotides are TGTGCCTGGAGTGGCCGACAGAACTATGGCTACACCTTC.

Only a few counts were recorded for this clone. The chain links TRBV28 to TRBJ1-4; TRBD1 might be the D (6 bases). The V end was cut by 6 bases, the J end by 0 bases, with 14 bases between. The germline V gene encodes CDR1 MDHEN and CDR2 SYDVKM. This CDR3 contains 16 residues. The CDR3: CASSRTGRTTNEKLFF. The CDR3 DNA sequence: TGTGCCAGCAGCCGAACAGGGAGAACAACTAATGAAAAACTGTTTTTT.

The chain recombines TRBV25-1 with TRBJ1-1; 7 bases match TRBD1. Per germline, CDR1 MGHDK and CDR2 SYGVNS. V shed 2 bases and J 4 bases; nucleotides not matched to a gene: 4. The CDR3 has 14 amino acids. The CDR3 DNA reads TGTGCCAGCAGTGAAAGGACAGGTGGCACTGAAGCTTTCTTT. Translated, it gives CASSERTGGTEAFF.

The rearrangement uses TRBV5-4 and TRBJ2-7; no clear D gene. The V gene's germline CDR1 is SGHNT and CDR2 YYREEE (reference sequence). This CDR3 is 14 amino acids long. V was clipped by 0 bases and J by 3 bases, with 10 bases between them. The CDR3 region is CASSLDPDNYEQYF. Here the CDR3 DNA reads TGTGCCAGCAGCTTGGATCCAGATAACTACGAGCAGTACTTC.

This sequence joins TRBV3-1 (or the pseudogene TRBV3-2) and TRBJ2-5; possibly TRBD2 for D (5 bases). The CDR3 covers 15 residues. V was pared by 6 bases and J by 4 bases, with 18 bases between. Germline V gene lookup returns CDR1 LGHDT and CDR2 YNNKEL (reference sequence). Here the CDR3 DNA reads TGTGCCAGCAGTCGATCGTACTCGGGGAGAGAGACCCAGTACTTC. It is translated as CASSRSYSGRETQYF.